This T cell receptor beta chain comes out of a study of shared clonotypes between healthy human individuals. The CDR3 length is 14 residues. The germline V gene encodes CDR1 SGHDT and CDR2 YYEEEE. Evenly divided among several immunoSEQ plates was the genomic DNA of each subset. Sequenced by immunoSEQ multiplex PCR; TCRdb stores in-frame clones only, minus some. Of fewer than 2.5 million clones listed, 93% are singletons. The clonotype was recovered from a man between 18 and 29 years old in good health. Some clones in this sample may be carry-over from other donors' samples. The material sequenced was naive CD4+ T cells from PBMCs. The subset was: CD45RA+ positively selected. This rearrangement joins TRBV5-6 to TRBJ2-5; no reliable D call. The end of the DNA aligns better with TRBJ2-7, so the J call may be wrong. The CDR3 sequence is CASSVASLSYEQYF. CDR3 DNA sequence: TGTGCCAGCAGCGTTGCATCCCTATCCTACGAGCAGTACTTC.